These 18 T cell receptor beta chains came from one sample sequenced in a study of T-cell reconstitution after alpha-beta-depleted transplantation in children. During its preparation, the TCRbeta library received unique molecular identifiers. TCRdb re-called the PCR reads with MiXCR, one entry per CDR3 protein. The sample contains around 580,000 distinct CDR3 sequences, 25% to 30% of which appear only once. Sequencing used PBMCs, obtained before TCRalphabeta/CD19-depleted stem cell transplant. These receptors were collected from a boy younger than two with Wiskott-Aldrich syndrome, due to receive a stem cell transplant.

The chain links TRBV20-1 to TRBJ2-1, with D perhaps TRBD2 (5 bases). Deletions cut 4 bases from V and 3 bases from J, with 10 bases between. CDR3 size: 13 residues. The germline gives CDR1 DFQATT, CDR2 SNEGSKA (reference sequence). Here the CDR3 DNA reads TGCAGTGCTAAGCCGGGATACTACAATGAGCAGTTCTTC. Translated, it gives CSAKPGYYNEQFF.

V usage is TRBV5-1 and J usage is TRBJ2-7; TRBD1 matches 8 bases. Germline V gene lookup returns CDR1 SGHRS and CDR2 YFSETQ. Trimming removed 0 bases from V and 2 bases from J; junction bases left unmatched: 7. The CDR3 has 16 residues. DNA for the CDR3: TGCGCCAGCAGCTTGGCAACTGTGGACAGGGCCTACGAGCAGTACTTC. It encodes CASSLATVDRAYEQYF.

CDR3 sequence reads: CAWSWTGGSYEQYF. CDR3 nucleotides: TGTGCCTGGAGCTGGACAGGGGGCTCCTACGAGCAGTACTTC. V is TRBV30 and J is TRBJ2-7; 10 nucleotides agree with TRBD1. Germline CDR1 and CDR2: GTSNPN and SVGIG (reference sequence). The CDR3 is 14 amino acids. Trimming cost V 3 bases and J 0 bases; bases outside gene matches: 2.

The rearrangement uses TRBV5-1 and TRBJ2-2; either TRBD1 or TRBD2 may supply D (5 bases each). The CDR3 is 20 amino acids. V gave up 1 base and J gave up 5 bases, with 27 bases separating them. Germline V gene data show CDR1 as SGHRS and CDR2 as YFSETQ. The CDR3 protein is CASSLSSWGRGGSGTGELFF. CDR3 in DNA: TGCGCCAGCAGCTTGAGTTCATGGGGCCGGGGCGGCAGTGGAACCGGGGAGCTGTTTTTT. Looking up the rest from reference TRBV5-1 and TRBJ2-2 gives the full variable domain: KAGVTQTPRYLIKTRGQQVTLSCSPISGHRSVSWYQQTPGQGLQFLFEYFSETQRNKGNFPGRFSGRQFSNSRSEMNVSTLELGDSALYLCASSLSSWGRGGSGTGELFFGEGSRLTVL.

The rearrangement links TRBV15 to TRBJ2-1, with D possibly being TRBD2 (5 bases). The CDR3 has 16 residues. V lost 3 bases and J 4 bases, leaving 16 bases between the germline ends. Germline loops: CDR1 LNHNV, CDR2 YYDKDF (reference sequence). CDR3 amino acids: CATSSLGRTGYNEQFF. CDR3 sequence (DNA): TGTGCCACCAGCAGTCTTGGTAGGACGGGGTACAATGAGCAGTTCTTC. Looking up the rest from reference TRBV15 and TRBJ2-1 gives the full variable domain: DAMVIQNPRYQVTQFGKPVTLSCSQTLNHNVMYWYQQKSSQAPKLLFHYYDKDFNNEADTPDNFQSRRPNTSFCFLDIRSPGLGDTAMYLCATSSLGRTGYNEQFFGPGTRLTVL.

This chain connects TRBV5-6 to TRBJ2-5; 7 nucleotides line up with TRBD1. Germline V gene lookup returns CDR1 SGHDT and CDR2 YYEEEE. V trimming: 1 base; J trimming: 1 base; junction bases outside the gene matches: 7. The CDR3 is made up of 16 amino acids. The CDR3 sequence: CASSLLPRDSQETQYF. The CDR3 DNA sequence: TGTGCCAGCAGCTTGTTACCCCGGGACAGCCAAGAGACCCAGTACTTC.

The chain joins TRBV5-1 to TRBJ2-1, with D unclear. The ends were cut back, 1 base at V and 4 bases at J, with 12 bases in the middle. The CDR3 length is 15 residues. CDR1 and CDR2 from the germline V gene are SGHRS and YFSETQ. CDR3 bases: TGCGCCAGCAGCTTGCAGGCACCAAGATACAATGAGCAGTTCTTC. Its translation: CASSLQAPRYNEQFF.

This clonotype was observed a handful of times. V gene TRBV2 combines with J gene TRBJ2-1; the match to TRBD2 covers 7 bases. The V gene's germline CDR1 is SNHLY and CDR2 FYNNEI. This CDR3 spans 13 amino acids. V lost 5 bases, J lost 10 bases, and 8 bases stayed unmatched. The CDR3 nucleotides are TGTGCCAGCAGTCTTCTAGCGGAAAAAGAGCAGTTCTTC. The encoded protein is CASSLLAEKEQFF.

CDR3 in DNA: TGTGCCAGCGGGGGACGGATTCCGTCTCGTTACGAGCAGTACTTC. It is translated as CASGGRIPSRYEQYF. The chain is built from TRBV6-1 and TRBJ2-7; D could derive from TRBD1 or TRBD2 (5 bases each). CDR3 size: 15 residues. Germline assignment: CDR1 MNHNS and CDR2 SASEGT. The V and J ends lost 8 bases and 4 bases respectively, with 21 bases between them.

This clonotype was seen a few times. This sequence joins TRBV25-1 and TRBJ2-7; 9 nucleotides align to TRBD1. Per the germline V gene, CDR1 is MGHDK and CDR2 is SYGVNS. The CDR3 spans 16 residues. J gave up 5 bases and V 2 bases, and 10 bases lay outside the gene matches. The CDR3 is CASSETYRGRFNEQYF. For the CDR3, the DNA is TGTGCCAGCAGTGAAACCTACAGGGGGCGGTTCAACGAGCAGTACTTC.

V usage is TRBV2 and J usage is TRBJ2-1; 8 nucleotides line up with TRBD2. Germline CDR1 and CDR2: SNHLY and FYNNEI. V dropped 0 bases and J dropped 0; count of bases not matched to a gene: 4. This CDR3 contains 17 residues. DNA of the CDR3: TGTGCCAGCAGTGAAGCCCTCAGCGGGAGCTCCTACAATGAGCAGTTCTTC. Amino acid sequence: CASSEALSGSSYNEQFF.

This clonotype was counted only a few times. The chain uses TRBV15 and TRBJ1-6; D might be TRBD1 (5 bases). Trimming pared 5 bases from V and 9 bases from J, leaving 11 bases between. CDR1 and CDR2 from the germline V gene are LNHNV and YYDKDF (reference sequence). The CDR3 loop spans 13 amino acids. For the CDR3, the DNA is TGTGCCACCAGCCAGGGAGGCCCTTCACCCCTCCACTTT. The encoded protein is CATSQGGPSPLHF.

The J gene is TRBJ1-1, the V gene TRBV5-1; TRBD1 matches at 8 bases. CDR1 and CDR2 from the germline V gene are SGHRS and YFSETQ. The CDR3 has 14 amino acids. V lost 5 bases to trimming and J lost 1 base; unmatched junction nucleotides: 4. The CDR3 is CASRSGTGNTEAFF. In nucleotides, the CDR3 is TGCGCCAGCAGATCCGGGACAGGGAACACTGAAGCTTTCTTT.

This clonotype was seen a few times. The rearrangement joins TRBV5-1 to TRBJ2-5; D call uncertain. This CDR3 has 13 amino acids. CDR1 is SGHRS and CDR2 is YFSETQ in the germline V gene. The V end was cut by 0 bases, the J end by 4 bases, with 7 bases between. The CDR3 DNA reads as TGCGCCAGCAGCTTGGAGATAGGAGAGACCCAGTACTTC. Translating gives CASSLEIGETQYF.

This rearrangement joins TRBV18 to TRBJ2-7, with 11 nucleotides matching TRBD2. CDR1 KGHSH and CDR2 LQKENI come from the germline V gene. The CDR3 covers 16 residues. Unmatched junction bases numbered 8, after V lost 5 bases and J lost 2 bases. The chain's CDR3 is CASSALAGGPPYEQYF. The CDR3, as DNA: TGTGCCAGCTCAGCCTTAGCGGGAGGGCCGCCCTACGAGCAGTACTTC.

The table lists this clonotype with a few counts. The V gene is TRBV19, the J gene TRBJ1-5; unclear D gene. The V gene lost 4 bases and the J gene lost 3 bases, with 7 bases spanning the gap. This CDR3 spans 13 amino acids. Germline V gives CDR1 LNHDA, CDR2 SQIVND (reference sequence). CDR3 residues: CASSTQINQPQHF. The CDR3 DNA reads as TGTGCCAGTAGTACCCAAATCAATCAGCCCCAGCATTTT.

The CDR3, as DNA: TGTGCCAGCAGCCAGATCAACGGGGCGGCCCACGATCAGCCCCAGCATTTT. It translates to CASSQINGAAHDQPQHF. The chain recombines TRBV4-2 with TRBJ1-5; possible D gene TRBD1, 5 bases. Germline assignment: CDR1 LGHNA and CDR2 YNFKEQ. CDR3 size: 17 residues. With 3 bases removed from V and 5 bases from J, the gap between germline ends came to 20 bases.

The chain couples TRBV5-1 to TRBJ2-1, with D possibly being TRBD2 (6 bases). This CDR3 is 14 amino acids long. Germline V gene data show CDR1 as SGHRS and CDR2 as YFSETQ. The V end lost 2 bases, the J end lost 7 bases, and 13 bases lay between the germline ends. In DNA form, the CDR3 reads TGCGCCAGCAGCTTAGGGACTTTTTTAAATGAGCAGTTCTTC. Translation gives CASSLGTFLNEQFF.